This entry lists 23 T cell receptor beta chains sequenced from one sample in a study of blood T cells in healthy people across ages. A sample-barcoded 5' primer and a J-beta primer mix were used in a second PCR of roughly 7 to 11 cycles. TCRdb analysed the 5' RACE reads with MiXCR anew, one entry per CDR3 protein. The data contain about 1.1 million distinct CDR3 sequences, 35% to 40% of them singletons. Material for sequencing was blood. The receptor source for this set is a man between 18 and 29 years old in good health.

The chain carries TRBV30 and TRBJ2-3; TRBD1 agrees at 9 bases. The CDR3 loop spans 14 amino acids. The germline CDR1 and CDR2 sequences are GTSNPN and SVGIG (reference sequence). Trimming cost V 0 bases and J 3 bases; bases outside gene matches: 1. Here the CDR3 reads CAWSVGQGTDTQYF. The CDR3 nucleotides read TGTGCCTGGAGTGTCGGACAGGGGACAGATACGCAGTATTTT.

V and J are TRBV20-1 and TRBJ1-6, with 9 bases identical to TRBD1. The length of the CDR3 is 13 residues. Germline V lookup: CDR1 DFQATT, CDR2 SNEGSKA (reference sequence). V was clipped by 6 bases and J by 9 bases; unmatched bases: 6. CDR3 region: CSARTGVGSPLHF. CDR3 DNA: TGCAGTGCCCGGACAGGGGTCGGTTCACCCCTCCACTTT.

The genes are TRBV2 and TRBJ1-1, with D maybe TRBD1 (5 bases). The CDR3 loop spans 14 amino acids. The germline V gene encodes CDR1 SNHLY and CDR2 FYNNEI. The V gene lost 6 bases and the J gene lost 5 bases, with 16 bases spanning the gap. The CDR3 DNA reads TGTGCCAGCAGCGCGGACATACCGGGGACTGAAGCTTTCTTT. Translation: CASSADIPGTEAFF.

In the case of this clonotype: Since a much larger clone is just one base distant, this may be a read error. The chain is built from TRBV3-1 and TRBJ2-5, with D possibly being TRBD1 or TRBD2 (7 bases each). V lost 1 base and J lost 11, with 14 bases in between. Germline values: CDR1 LGHDT, CDR2 YNNKEL (reference sequence). The CDR3 has 13 amino acids. CDR3 residues: CASSQARGGEQYF. As DNA, the CDR3 is TGTGCCAGCAGCCAAGCCAGGGGGGGTGAGCAGTACTTC.

The chain has TRBV15 and TRBJ2-4; TRBD1 might be the D (6 bases). Germline V lookup: CDR1 LNHNV, CDR2 YYDKDF (reference sequence). The CDR3 contains 13 residues. V was pared by 9 bases and J by 2 bases, with 11 bases between. The CDR3 nucleotides read TGTGCCACATGCCAGGGGACCAAAAACATTCAGTACTTC. Translating it yields CATCQGTKNIQYF.

CDR3 coding DNA: TGTGCCAGCAGCCTCGGACTGCCGGGACAGTCCACAGATACGCAGTATTTT. Its translation: CASSLGLPGQSTDTQYF. V is TRBV12-3 or TRBV12-4 and J is TRBJ2-3; 7 bases align to TRBD1. V gave up 6 bases and J gave up 2 bases; unmatched junction bases: 14. The CDR3 sequence is 17 residues long.

The chain couples TRBV2 to TRBJ2-2; D is unresolved. Trimming removed 4 bases at V and 5 bases at J, with 11 bases between. Germline V gene sequence: CDR1 SNHLY, CDR2 FYNNEI. The CDR3 consists of 14 residues. The CDR3 sequence is CASSVLPGTGELFF. DNA of the CDR3: TGTGCCAGCAGTGTTCTCCCCGGGACCGGGGAGCTGTTTTTT. Complete variable domain (other parts from reference TRBV2 and TRBJ2-2): EPEVTQTPSHQVTQMGQEVILRCVPISNHLYFYWYRQILGQKVEFLVSFYNNEISEKSEIFDDQFSVERPDGSNFTLKIRSTKLEDSAMYFCASSVLPGTGELFFGEGSRLTVL.

For the CDR3, the DNA is TGTGCCAGCAGCCCTAACTCCAGGGAGTTTAGCAATCAGCCCCAGCATTTT. Translation: CASSPNSREFSNQPQHF. The gene calls are TRBV27 and TRBJ1-5; D may be TRBD1 (5 bases). The CDR3 is 17 residues long. Looked up from germline, CDR1 is MNHEY and CDR2 is SMNVEV (reference sequence). V was shortened by 6 bases and J by 0 bases, with 18 bases between the two germline ends.

Turning to this clonotype: This clone may be a read error of a much larger clone one base away. The gene calls are TRBV29-1 and TRBJ2-1; D is unresolved. Germline-derived CDR1 and CDR2 are SQVTM and ANQGSEA. The V gene lost 4 bases and the J gene lost 13 bases, with 20 bases spanning the gap. This CDR3 is built from 13 residues. This CDR3 reads CSVAGQMTETQFF. The CDR3, as DNA: TGCAGCGTTGCGGGCCAGATGACGGAGACCCAGTTCTTC.

Worth noting for this clonotype: One junction end does not reproduce the germline sequence, and a read error may be involved. The V gene is TRBV3-1, the J gene TRBJ2-5; perhaps TRBD2 as D (7 bases). CDR3 size: 18 residues. CDR1 LGHDT and CDR2 YNNKEL come from the germline V gene (reference sequence). CDR3 protein: CVSSQVGRGTTIQETQYF. CDR3 sequence (DNA): TGTGTCAGCAGCCAAGTGGGAAGGGGGACTACAATTCAAGAGACCCAGTACTTC.

The J gene is TRBJ1-2, the V gene TRBV6-6; no reliable D call. The CDR3 consists of 16 residues. Germline CDR1 MNHNY, CDR2 SVGAGI (reference sequence). Deletions cut 4 bases from V and 3 bases from J, with 18 bases between. The CDR3 spells CASSSLGPVVDYGYTF. The CDR3 DNA reads as TGTGCCAGCAGTTCCCTTGGCCCCGTAGTTGACTATGGCTACACCTTC.

A few counts support this clonotype. The rearrangement links TRBV28 to TRBJ2-5, with D maybe TRBD2 (5 bases). Matching the DNA end better, TRBJ2-7 makes the J call doubtful. Germline V gives CDR1 MDHEN, CDR2 SYDVKM. This CDR3 has 11 residues. Written as DNA, the CDR3 is TGTGCCAGCAGTTCCCGGGGCGAGCAGTACTTC. Its protein product is CASSSRGEQYF.

The chain has TRBV20-1 and TRBJ2-7; maybe TRBD2 (6 bases). There are 14 residues in the CDR3. CDR1 DFQATT and CDR2 SNEGSKA come from the germline V gene (reference sequence). Trimming shortened V by 3 bases and J by 0 bases, and 12 bases separated the two germline ends. The CDR3 reads CSASGGDSSYEQYF. CDR3 sequence (DNA): TGCAGTGCTAGCGGAGGGGATAGCTCCTACGAGCAGTACTTC.

Remarks on this clonotype: Being one base from a much bigger clone, this may be a read error. The V call is TRBV25-1, the J call TRBJ2-1; D uncertain. CDR3 length: 14 residues. The germline V gene encodes CDR1 MGHDK and CDR2 SYGVNS. The CDR3 reads CASRTPSSHNEQFF. The CDR3 nucleotides are TGTGCCAGCAGGACACCCAGCTCCCACAATGAGCAGTTCTTC.

V usage is TRBV12-3 or TRBV12-4 and J usage is TRBJ2-5; 10 positions match TRBD1. The J segment lost 1 base and the V segment lost 4 bases, leaving 9 bases of the junction unmatched. This CDR3 has 17 residues. CDR3 nucleotides: TGTGCCAGCAGTTCACAGCCGTGGACAGGGGGCCAAGAGACCCAGTACTTC. Amino acids: CASSSQPWTGGQETQYF.

This clonotype was seen only a few times. V usage is TRBV3-1 and J usage is TRBJ2-2; the match to TRBD2 covers 12 bases. V trimming: 4 bases; J trimming: 4 bases; junction bases outside the gene matches: 19. Germline loops: CDR1 LGHDT, CDR2 YNNKEL (reference sequence). The CDR3 length is 21 residues. The DNA of the CDR3 is TGTGCCAGCAGCCCAGAGAGGTGGTCTGCTAGCGGGGGGGACTCCACCGGGGAGCTGTTTTTT. Residues: CASSPERWSASGGDSTGELFF.

The chain couples TRBV18 to TRBJ1-1; the match to TRBD1 covers 7 bases. V was clipped by 6 bases and J by 5 bases; unmatched bases: 3. The germline V gene encodes CDR1 KGHSH and CDR2 LQKENI. The CDR3 is made up of 12 amino acids. In DNA, the CDR3 is TGTGCCAGCTCGACGACAGGGACTGAAGCTTTCTTT. It encodes CASSTTGTEAFF. Complete variable domain (other parts from reference TRBV18 and TRBJ1-1): NAGVMQNPRHLVRRRGQEARLRCSPMKGHSHVYWYRQLPEEGLKFMVYLQKENIIDESGMPKERFSAEFPKEGPSILRIQQVVRGDSAAYFCASSTTGTEAFFGQGTRLTVV.

This clonotype came up a few times. The chain has TRBV30 and TRBJ1-1; 7 nucleotides align to TRBD1. V trimming: 3 bases; J trimming: 6 bases; junction bases outside the gene matches: 13. Germline assignment: CDR1 GTSNPN and CDR2 SVGIG (reference sequence). CDR3 length: 15 amino acids. The CDR3 nucleotides read TGTGCCTGGAGCCAGGGGGACCGCCTTTCCCCTGAAGCTTTCTTT. Translated: CAWSQGDRLSPEAFF.

This chain connects TRBV5-4 to TRBJ2-1; possibly TRBD1 or TRBD2 for D (5 bases each). The tail of the sequence fits TRBJ2-7 better, so the J call may be wrong. Germline CDR1 SGHNT, CDR2 YYREEE (reference sequence). This CDR3 has 15 amino acids. CDR3 sequence reads: CASSFSGRSYNEQYF. DNA for the CDR3: TGTGCCAGCAGCTTCTCGGGGCGCTCCTACAATGAGCAGTACTTC.

CDR3 DNA sequence: TGTGCCAGCAGCGCTTCGGGACAGGGGGATCCGCCCCAGCATTTT. It specifies CASSASGQGDPPQHF. V and J are TRBV9 and TRBJ1-5; 11 bases agree with TRBD1. CDR3 length equals 15 residues. The junction had 8 bases not matched to a gene; V was cut back by 3 bases and J by 9 bases. The germline V gene encodes CDR1 SGDLS and CDR2 YYNGEE.

This clonotype occurred a few times. The rearrangement joins TRBV25-1 to TRBJ1-1; D remains unclear. V shed 3 bases and J shed 0 bases, with 2 bases lying between them. The CDR3 totals 12 residues. In germline, CDR1 is MGHDK, CDR2 SYGVNS. In nucleotides, the CDR3 is TGTGCCAGCAGTGACTTGAACACTGAAGCTTTCTTT. Translated, it gives CASSDLNTEAFF.

This clonotype was seen a handful of times. The chain has TRBV7-2 and TRBJ1-2, with D possibly being TRBD1 (6 bases). The V and J ends lost 2 bases and 2 bases respectively, with 21 bases between them. The CDR3 length is 18 residues. The V gene's germline CDR1 is SGHTA and CDR2 FQGNSA. The CDR3 here is CASSLRVRYRVGNYGYTF. The CDR3 nucleotides are TGTGCCAGCAGCTTACGTGTCCGATACAGGGTAGGGAACTATGGCTACACCTTC. Based on the CDR3 plus reference TRBV7-2 and TRBJ1-2, the full variable domain is GAGVSQSPSNKVTEKGKDVELRCDPISGHTALYWYRQSLGQGLEFLIYFQGNSAPDKSGLPSDRFSAERTGGSVSTLTIQRTQQEDSAVYLCASSLRVRYRVGNYGYTFGSGTRLTVV.

This clonotype was counted only a few times. The chain joins TRBV20-1 to TRBJ2-1; D is unclear. The DNA matches TRBJ2-7 better at its end, which makes the J call doubtful. Germline V CDR1 and CDR2: DFQATT, SNEGSKA (reference sequence). This CDR3 contains 15 residues. The CDR3 region is CSADLYKSSYNEQYF. CDR3 DNA: TGCAGTGCTGACCTTTACAAGAGCTCCTACAATGAGCAGTACTTC.